A selection of T cell receptor beta chains follows, all from one sample in a study of T cell repertoires in cytomegalovirus infection. One entry per CDR3 protein results from TCRdb running MiXCR on the reads. The sample has approximately 750,000 distinct CDR3 sequences, 35% to 45% seen once. The sample comprised PBMCs. All receptors derive from a human donor in good health (CMV status not recorded). Some clones in this sample may be carry-over from other donors' samples. The CDR3 runs from the conserved cysteine through the conserved F or W. D genes are given only for firm matches. For some rows the clone size is stated as once, few or many, or as a class when expanded; others skip it.

d_call clone_size j_call v_call cdr3_aa cdr3_nt
TRBD1 . TRBJ1-5 TRBV5-8 CASSRGDRYSNQPQHF TGTGCCAGCAGCCGAGGGGACAGGTATAGCAATCAGCCCCAGCATTTT
TRBD2 few TRBJ2-1 TRBV6-2/TRBV6-3 CASSYGTRVEQFF TGTGCCAGCAGTTACGGGACTAGAGTCGAGCAGTTCTTC
. . TRBJ1-2 TRBV20-1 CSAWSTNYGYTF TGCAGTGCTTGGTCAACTAACTATGGCTACACCTTC
. . TRBJ1-5 TRBV7-6 CASSYDYNQPRHF TGTGCCAGCAGCTATGACTATAATCAGCCCCGGCATTTT
TRBD2 few TRBJ2-1 TRBV7-9 CASSVAGGGPYNEQFF TGTGCCAGCAGCGTAGCGGGGGGGGGCCCCTACAATGAGCAGTTCTTC
TRBD1 few TRBJ2-3 TRBV10-2 CASSDYRGGADTQYF TGCGCCAGCAGTGATTACAGGGGTGGGGCAGATACGCAGTATTTT
. . TRBJ2-7 TRBV5-1 CASSVGTSNYAPYF TGCGCCAGCAGCGTGGGCACTAGCAACTACGCGCCGTACTTC
. . TRBJ1-2 TRBV28 CASSLQTYGYTF TGTGCCAGCAGCCTTCAAACCTATGGCTACACCTTC
. . TRBJ1-4 TRBV6-1 CASRGWRGRREKLFF TGTGCCAGCAGGGGTTGGAGAGGAAGACGCGAAAAACTGTTTTTT
. few TRBJ1-5 TRBV19 CASSPSAQPQHF TGTGCCAGTAGTCCCTCGGCTCAGCCCCAGCATTTT
. few TRBJ1-5 TRBV11-2 CASSLVPRGQPQHF TGTGCCAGCAGCTTAGTTCCGAGGGGTCAGCCCCAGCATTTT
. once TRBJ2-1 TRBV10-3 CAISGPAGGNEQFF TGTGCCATCAGTGGGCCCGCCGGCGGCAATGAGCAGTTCTTC
TRBD2 . TRBJ2-2 TRBV6-2/TRBV6-3 CASSAWTSGLNTGELFF TGTGCCAGCAGTGCTTGGACTAGCGGGCTCAACACCGGGGAGCTGTTTTTT
. few TRBJ2-2 TRBV28 CASRGAGAPGELFF TGTGCCAGCAGGGGGGCCGGGGCCCCCGGGGAGCTGTTTTTT
TRBD2 . TRBJ2-5 TRBV5-4 CASSSRLANQETQYF TGTGCCAGCAGCTCCCGACTAGCGAACCAAGAGACCCAGTACTTC
TRBD1 . TRBJ1-6 TRBV11-2 CASSRYGTGSSYNSPLHF TGTGCCAGCAGCCGTTACGGGACAGGGAGCTCCTATAATTCACCCCTCCACTTT
. . TRBJ1-2 TRBV6-5 CASSSLRRRATNYGYTF TGTGCCAGCAGCTCACTAAGACGACGGGCGACTAACTATGGCTACACCTTC
. once TRBJ2-1 TRBV9 CASSVEPWWGQKEWSSYNEQFF TGTGCCAGCAGCGTAGAGCCGTGGTGGGGACAAAAGGAGTGGAGCTCCTACAATGAGCAGTTCTTC
. many TRBJ1-2 TRBV10-3 CAIGRGVGYGYTF TGTGCCATCGGCAGGGGAGTAGGGTATGGCTACACCTTC
. few TRBJ2-1 TRBV19 CASIPVAGRGEQFF TGTGCCAGCATTCCGGTGGCAGGGAGAGGTGAGCAGTTCTTC
. . TRBJ1-2 TRBV6-5 CASSLTGFAGYTF TGTGCCAGCAGTCTCACAGGGTTTGCCGGCTACACCTTC
. . TRBJ1-1 TRBV7-9 CASSLAGRQAFF TGTGCCAGCAGCTTAGCCGGGAGGCAAGCTTTCTTT
. many TRBJ1-3 TRBV7-2 CASSSEDRSSGNTIYF TGTGCCAGCAGCTCTGAGGACCGTTCCTCTGGAAACACCATATATTTT
. . TRBJ1-1 TRBV28 CASSLGMGLNTEAFF TGTGCCAGCAGTTTAGGTATGGGGCTGAACACTGAAGCTTTCTTT
. . TRBJ1-3 TRBV29-1 CSVWDNQSGNTIYF TGCAGCGTTTGGGACAACCAGTCTGGAAACACCATATATTTT
TRBD1 . TRBJ2-1 TRBV28 CASRGEGTGDRNEQFF TGTGCCAGCAGGGGGGAGGGGACAGGGGATAGGAATGAGCAGTTCTTC